This T cell receptor (beta chain) was identified in a study of T cells in Graves' hyperthyroidism and ophthalmopathy. The CDR3 regions of TCR beta were amplified from RNA transcripts. Researchers ran a first-round RT-PCR on the TCR CDR3 using the HTBI primer set. TCRdb independently ran MiXCR on the multiplex PCR reads; one entry per CDR3 protein. Of about 640,000 distinct CDR3 sequences in the sample, roughly 20% are singletons; the top ten hold around a third. In the ophthalmopathy cohort, Clinical Activity Score was at least 3, NOSPECS grade at least 4, and duration under 3 months. Patients were excluded for uncontrolled infection, other autoimmune disease, pregnancy or lactation. Germline trimming cut 11 bases from V and 7 bases from J; bases unmatched to any gene: 6. The CDR3 loop spans 11 amino acids. Study findings and constraints: Ophthalmopathy was predicted by the model a median of approximately 6.6 months ahead of onset.

This clonotype came up many times. Antigen unknown. Sequencing was carried out using blood. This sequence joins TRBV12-3 or TRBV12-4 and TRBJ2-7, with TRBD1 identical over 9 bases. The source is a man aged 30-40 years with Graves' ophthalmopathy. CDR3 bases: TGTGCCTCACAGGGGGCGCGGGAGCAGTACTTC. Its protein product is CASQGAREQYF.